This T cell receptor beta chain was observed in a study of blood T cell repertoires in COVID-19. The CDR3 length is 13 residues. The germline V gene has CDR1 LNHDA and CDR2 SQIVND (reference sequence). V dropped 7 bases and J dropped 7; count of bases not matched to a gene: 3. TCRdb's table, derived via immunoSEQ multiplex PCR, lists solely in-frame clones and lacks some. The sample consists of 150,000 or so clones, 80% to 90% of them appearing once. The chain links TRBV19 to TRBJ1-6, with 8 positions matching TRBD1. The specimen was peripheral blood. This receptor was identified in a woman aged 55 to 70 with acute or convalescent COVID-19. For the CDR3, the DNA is TGTGCCAGTACCGGGACAGGAAATTCACCCCTCCACTTT. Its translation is CASTGTGNSPLHF.